Presented here are 28 T cell receptor beta chains from one specimen sequenced in a study of Ad26.COV2.S vaccination and SARS-CoV-2 variants. Clones were sequenced by immunoSEQ multiplex PCR, and TCRdb holds only the in-frame ones, with some missing. Here the sample spans hundreds of thousands of clones, roughly 90% being singletons. The treatment was: approximately 18 received Ad26.COV2.S at low or high dose, single or two shots; about 5 received placebo; per-sample allocation not given. Vaccine and placebo recipients were sampled on day 63 after the first injection. The sequencing here drew on peripheral blood, taken in a trial of Ad26.COV2.S vaccine versus placebo. The receptors were sampled from a person aged 18-60 years who received the Ad26.COV2.S COVID-19 vaccine or a placebo.

The J gene is TRBJ2-2, the V gene TRBV24-1, with 7 positions matching TRBD1. The ends lost 5 bases at V and 0 bases at J; junction bases unmatched: 11. The CDR3 extends over 18 amino acids. Germline V gene lookup returns CDR1 KGHDR and CDR2 SFDVKD. This CDR3 is CATSGTPGQKTNTGELFF. In DNA form, the CDR3 reads TGTGCCACCAGTGGGACCCCGGGACAGAAAACGAACACCGGGGAGCTGTTTTTT.

V usage is TRBV27 and J usage is TRBJ1-5; D gene unclear. Per germline, CDR1 MNHEY and CDR2 SMNVEV (reference sequence). The CDR3 extends over 14 amino acids. The ends were cut back, 7 bases at V and 4 bases at J, with 14 bases in the middle. Written as DNA, the CDR3 is TGTGCCAGCACCGACCGGGGAGGGAATCAGCCCCAGCATTTT. Amino acids: CASTDRGGNQPQHF.

The V gene is TRBV7-9, the J gene TRBJ2-5; 7 nucleotides match TRBD1. CDR3 size: 12 residues. Germline V gene lookup returns CDR1 SEHNR and CDR2 FQNEAQ (reference sequence). With V trimmed by 6 bases and J by 3 bases, 1 base remained unmatched. The CDR3: CASRQGEETQYF. The CDR3, as DNA: TGTGCCAGCAGGCAGGGGGAAGAGACCCAGTACTTC.

Here the CDR3 reads CASSRGEKYSGANVLTF. CDR3 in DNA: TGTGCCAGCTCCCGGGGGGAGAAGTACTCTGGGGCCAACGTCCTGACTTTC. V gene TRBV18 combines with J gene TRBJ2-6; 7 bases agree with TRBD2. Unmatched junction bases numbered 8, after V lost 6 bases and J lost 0 bases. Germline V gene lookup returns CDR1 KGHSH and CDR2 LQKENI. The CDR3 contains 17 residues.

The CDR3 is CASSLFPPGNNQPQHF. The CDR3 nucleotides are TGTGCCAGCAGCTTATTCCCCCCGGGAAACAATCAGCCCCAGCATTTT. V and J are TRBV7-2 and TRBJ1-5; D gene unclear. Trimming removed 2 bases at V and 3 bases at J, with 14 bases between. Germline assignment: CDR1 SGHTA and CDR2 FQGNSA. The CDR3 contains 16 residues.

The chain is built from TRBV24-1 and TRBJ2-1; a weak D match, TRBD2 (6 bases). V lost 1 base and J lost 0, with 9 bases in between. The CDR3 runs 16 residues. Germline V gene data show CDR1 as KGHDR and CDR2 as SFDVKD. The CDR3 sequence is CATSDFAGSSYNEQFF. The CDR3, as DNA: TGTGCCACCAGTGATTTCGCCGGGAGCTCCTACAATGAGCAGTTCTTC.

The chain couples TRBV7-7 to TRBJ2-3; tentative D call: TRBD2 (5 bases). Germline V CDR1 and CDR2: SSHAT, FNYEAQ (reference sequence). The CDR3 consists of 13 residues. The ends were cut back, 5 bases at V and 8 bases at J, with 14 bases in the middle. The CDR3 region has the DNA TGTGCCAGCAGCCCCGCGGGCGGTGGTACGCAGTATTTT. It yields the protein CASSPAGGGTQYF.

V usage is TRBV7-8 and J usage is TRBJ2-7; D unclear. Germline-derived CDR1 and CDR2 are SGHVS and FQNEAQ. V dropped 5 bases and J dropped 2 bases, with 7 bases sitting between them. The CDR3 extends over 12 amino acids. The CDR3, as DNA: TGTGCCAGCAGCCCGTCCCCCTACGAGCAGTACTTC. Its protein is CASSPSPYEQYF.

The chain joins TRBV7-9 to TRBJ1-4, with D possibly being TRBD1 (5 bases). V was trimmed by 1 base and J by 0 bases, leaving 15 bases between them. Germline V lookup: CDR1 SEHNR, CDR2 FQNEAQ (reference sequence). The CDR3 contains 18 residues. CDR3 sequence reads: CASSLVVGTGATNEKLFF. Written as DNA, the CDR3 is TGTGCCAGCAGCTTAGTCGTAGGGACCGGAGCAACTAATGAAAAACTGTTTTTT.

The chain is built from TRBV19 and TRBJ2-7; no firm D call. With 0 bases removed from V and 2 bases from J, the gap between germline ends came to 5 bases. CDR3 length equals 13 residues. Germline-derived CDR1 and CDR2 are LNHDA and SQIVND (reference sequence). The CDR3 sequence: CASSIDGAYEQYF. The CDR3 nucleotides read TGTGCCAGTAGTATAGACGGAGCCTACGAGCAGTACTTC.

V and J are TRBV7-9 and TRBJ1-2; the D gene is possibly TRBD1 (5 bases). Germline CDR1 reads SEHNR; CDR2 reads FQNEAQ (reference sequence). The CDR3 is 14 amino acids. The ends were cut back, 1 base at V and 0 bases at J, with 6 bases in the middle. Here the CDR3 DNA reads TGTGCCAGCAGCTTAGGGGGGTCTAACTATGGCTACACCTTC. Amino acids: CASSLGGSNYGYTF.

This rearrangement joins TRBV9 to TRBJ1-5; the D gene is possibly TRBD1 (6 bases). CDR1 and CDR2 (germline): SGDLS, YYNGEE. The CDR3 covers 15 residues. With 4 bases removed from V and 1 base from J, the gap between germline ends came to 12 bases. The CDR3 reads CASSPDSLSNQPQHF. CDR3 in DNA: TGTGCCAGCAGCCCGGACAGCTTAAGCAATCAGCCCCAGCATTTT.

The chain uses TRBV19 and TRBJ1-1; unclear D gene. The ends were cut back, 2 bases at V and 4 bases at J, with 11 bases in the middle. This CDR3 has 14 residues. Germline V gives CDR1 LNHDA, CDR2 SQIVND (reference sequence). The CDR3 DNA follows: TGTGCCAGTAGTATAAAGACACCCGTCACTGAAGCTTTCTTT. Translation: CASSIKTPVTEAFF.

The V and J genes are TRBV5-4 and TRBJ1-2, with a weak D call TRBD1 (5 bases). This CDR3 comprises 13 residues. V gave up 4 bases and J gave up 8 bases, with 15 bases separating them. Germline V gene data show CDR1 as SGHNT and CDR2 as YYREEE (reference sequence). CDR3 protein: CASSPGGEIGYTF. In DNA, the CDR3 is TGTGCCAGCAGCCCGGGGGGGGAGATAGGCTACACCTTC.

V and J are TRBV13 and TRBJ2-3, with D hard to call. Germline CDR1 is PRHDT and CDR2 is FYEKMQ (reference sequence). The CDR3 consists of 12 residues. Trimming pared 6 bases from V and 6 bases from J, leaving 10 bases between. The CDR3 protein is CASRAGLDTQYF. The CDR3 coding sequence is TGTGCCAGCAGAGCAGGCTTGGATACGCAGTATTTT.

The chain has TRBV15 and TRBJ1-6, with no clear D. The V end was cut by 0 bases, the J end by 7 bases, with 13 bases between. The germline gives CDR1 LNHNV, CDR2 YYDKDF (reference sequence). The CDR3 extends over 16 amino acids. This CDR3 is CATSRDPGYQNSPLHF. In DNA, the CDR3 is TGTGCCACCAGCAGAGATCCGGGATATCAAAATTCACCCCTCCACTTT.

This chain joins TRBV10-3 and TRBJ2-5, with no clear D. The germline V gene encodes CDR1 ENHRY and CDR2 SYGVKD. Trimming took 6 bases from V and 4 from J, leaving 6 bases between them. The CDR3 contains 11 residues. This chain's CDR3 is CAISQTETQYF. The DNA of the CDR3 is TGTGCCATCAGCCAGACAGAGACCCAGTACTTC.

The CDR3 DNA follows: TGTGCCAGCAGCCCCACCGGCCCCGGGGAGCTGTTTTTT. This sequence encodes CASSPTGPGELFF. This chain joins TRBV7-9 and TRBJ2-2; D is ambiguous. This CDR3 contains 13 residues. The germline V gene has CDR1 SEHNR and CDR2 FQNEAQ (reference sequence). The germline V and J ends were trimmed by 5 bases and 6 bases, with 10 bases remaining between them.

Concerning this clone: The sample holds other DNA sequences that translate to the same CDR3. The V call is TRBV30, the J call TRBJ2-7; D tentatively fits TRBD1 or TRBD2 (6 bases each). This CDR3 is 14 amino acids long. V was shortened by 0 bases and J by 3 bases, with 12 bases between the two germline ends. Germline V gene lookup returns CDR1 GTSNPN and CDR2 SVGIG (reference sequence). The CDR3 DNA reads as TGTGCCTGGAGTGTACAAGGGGGGTACTACGAGCAGTACTTC. Its translation is CAWSVQGGYYEQYF.

The sample holds one count of this clone. The chain couples TRBV2 to TRBJ2-5; 12 nucleotides align to TRBD1. V trimming: 5 bases; J trimming: 5 bases; junction bases outside the gene matches: 3. The germline CDR1 and CDR2 sequences are SNHLY and FYNNEI. CDR3 size: 14 residues. CDR3 loop: CASSRDRGPETQYF. The CDR3 DNA reads as TGTGCCAGCAGTCGGGACAGGGGGCCGGAGACCCAGTACTTC.

The chain employs TRBV4-1 and TRBJ1-5; D might be TRBD1 (5 bases). Germline assignment: CDR1 MGHRA and CDR2 YSYEKL. The CDR3 is made up of 15 amino acids. Trimming cost V 0 bases and J 2 bases, with 8 bases left between them. The chain's CDR3 is CASSQEGDGNQPQHF. The CDR3 nucleotides are TGCGCCAGCAGCCAAGAAGGGGACGGCAATCAGCCCCAGCATTTT.

The chain links TRBV24-1 to TRBJ2-1, with 10 bases matching TRBD2. Germline-derived CDR1 and CDR2 are KGHDR and SFDVKD. This CDR3 is built from 16 residues. V was pared by 5 bases and J by 7 bases, with 10 bases of the junction left unmatched. The CDR3, as DNA: TGTGCCACCAGTGCCACGCCTAGCGGGAGTCTAAATGAGCAGTTCTTC. Amino acids: CATSATPSGSLNEQFF.

The rearrangement links TRBV14 to TRBJ2-3, with a possible D match to TRBD1 (7 bases). Germline V gene sequence: CDR1 SGHDN, CDR2 FVKESK. CDR3 size: 16 residues. The V gene lost 7 bases and the J gene lost 0 bases, with 17 bases spanning the gap. DNA of the CDR3: TGTGCCAGCAAAGGAGGGGGCCCCTATAGCACAGATACGCAGTATTTT. Amino acids: CASKGGGPYSTDTQYF. The full variable domain, its missing parts supplied by reference TRBV14 and TRBJ2-3, is EAGVTQFPSHSVIEKGQTVTLRCDPISGHDNLYWYRRVMGKEIKFLLHFVKESKQDESGMPNNRFLAERTGGTYSTLKVQPAELEDSGVYFCASKGGGPYSTDTQYFGPGTRLTVL.

The rearrangement joins TRBV10-3 to TRBJ1-4; unclear D gene. Germline V gene sequence: CDR1 ENHRY, CDR2 SYGVKD. This CDR3 comprises 15 residues. V lost 1 base to trimming and J lost 3 bases, with 9 bases between them. CDR3 bases: TGTGCCATCAGTGAGTTAGGGAGCCCTAATGAAAAACTGTTTTTT. Protein: CAISELGSPNEKLFF.

The chain employs TRBV11-2 and TRBJ1-5; TRBD1 matches at 9 bases. This CDR3 has 14 amino acids. Germline-derived CDR1 and CDR2 are SGHAT and FQNNGV. J was trimmed by 6 bases and V by 5 bases; bases with no gene match: 5. This CDR3 is CASSDRGSAQPQHF. CDR3 bases: TGTGCCAGCAGCGACAGGGGGTCGGCTCAGCCCCAGCATTTT.

The genes are TRBV7-8 and TRBJ1-3; the D is unclear. Germline V gene sequence: CDR1 SGHVS, CDR2 FQNEAQ. This CDR3 is built from 12 residues. Trimming pared 5 bases from V and 4 bases from J, leaving 6 bases between. CDR3 loop: CASSDHGNTIYF. The CDR3 bases are TGTGCCAGCAGCGACCACGGAAACACCATATATTTT.

The chain uses TRBV28 and TRBJ2-2; D gene unclear. The length of the CDR3 is 13 residues. Trimming pared 2 bases from V and 1 base from J, leaving 2 bases between. The germline V gene has CDR1 MDHEN and CDR2 SYDVKM. The CDR3, as DNA: TGTGCCAGCAGTTTAGGGAACACCGGGGAGCTGTTTTTT. Residues: CASSLGNTGELFF.

The rearrangement joins TRBV25-1 to TRBJ1-4, with 7 bases identical to TRBD1. CDR1 and CDR2 (germline): MGHDK, SYGVNS. The CDR3 is 17 amino acids. Unmatched junction bases numbered 15, after V lost 3 bases and J lost 8 bases. CDR3 bases: TGTGCCAGCAGTGAGAATCGTAGAGGGGGCCGGGGAGAAAAACTGTTTTTT. Translation: CASSENRRGGRGEKLFF. Complete variable domain (other parts from reference TRBV25-1 and TRBJ1-4): EADIYQTPRYLVIGTGKKITLECSQTMGHDKMYWYQQDPGMELHLIHYSYGVNSTEKGDLSSESTVSRIRTEHFPLTLESARPSHTSQYLCASSENRRGGRGEKLFFGSGTQLSVL.